The 2 T cell receptor beta chains reported below all come from one sample, sequenced in a study of identical twins. Each CDR3 protein gets one entry after TCRdb re-called the 5' RACE reads with MiXCR. The data contain approximately 700,000 distinct CDR3 sequences, around 6.1% of them singletons. The sequenced sample was naive T cells sorted from blood. These receptor sequences come from a man younger than 30 in good health.

The V gene is TRBV30, the J gene TRBJ2-5, with a tentative D call TRBD2 (7 bases). This CDR3 is 12 amino acids long. Germline CDR1 and CDR2: GTSNPN and SVGIG (reference sequence). V lost 6 bases to trimming and J lost 5 bases, with 13 bases between them. CDR3 nucleotides: TGTGCCTGTACTGGGGGGGGCGAGACCCAGTACTTC. This sequence encodes CACTGGGETQYF.

This clonotype was observed many times. The chain combines TRBV20-1 with TRBJ2-1; D gene ambiguous. This CDR3 spans 10 amino acids. V was clipped by 6 bases and J by 4 bases, with 4 bases between them. Germline V gene lookup returns CDR1 DFQATT and CDR2 SNEGSKA (reference sequence). The CDR3 here is CSAIYNEQFF. The CDR3, as DNA: TGCAGTGCCATTTACAATGAGCAGTTCTTC.